Each of the 29 T cell receptor beta chains below was sequenced from the same sample in a study of T cells in Graves' hyperthyroidism and ophthalmopathy. There were TCR beta CDR3 regions amplified from RNA transcripts. First-round RT-PCR of the TCR CDR3 relied on the HTBI primer set. MiXCR, run by TCRdb on the multiplex PCR reads, gives a single entry per CDR3 protein. The top ten hold 40% of the sample, which has more than 300,000 distinct CDR3 sequences, about 18% seen once. Input material: blood. Receptors were obtained from a man between 18 and 29 years old with Graves' ophthalmopathy.

This clonotype is labeled as medium-sized (0.01 to 0.1%). The gene calls are TRBV18 and TRBJ1-1; D is uncertain. Trimming cost V 3 bases and J 5 bases, with 10 bases left between them. Germline V lookup: CDR1 KGHSH, CDR2 LQKENI. The CDR3 runs 13 residues. DNA for the CDR3: TGTGCCAGCTCACCGGGCCCCCAAACTGAAGCTTTCTTT. This translates into CASSPGPQTEAFF.

This clonotype showed up just once. No DNA is shown, since the ends of the CDR3 on it are uncertain; the CDR3 is the one TCRdb lists. The chain recombines TRBV10-3 with TRBJ2-5; no DNA check was done on the table's D call, TRBD1. The CDR3 is 19 amino acids in total, end residues counted. Germline values: CDR1 ENHRY, CDR2 SYGVKD. CDR3 sequence reads: CAISRTWAWGQGTQETEYF.

This clonotype came up once. For the CDR3, the DNA is TGTGCCAGCAGCAGAGGTGGCGGGGGCCTGGGTCCCCTCCACTTT. Translated: CASSRGGGGLGPLHF. The chain carries TRBV7-2 and TRBJ1-6; D perhaps matches TRBD1 (6 bases). V was trimmed by 5 bases and J by 13 bases, leaving 21 bases between them. The CDR3 totals 15 residues. Germline loops: CDR1 SGHTA, CDR2 FQGNSA. The complete variable domain, with remaining parts taken from reference TRBV7-2 and TRBJ1-6, reads GAGVSQSPSNKVTEKGKDVELRCDPISGHTALYWYRQSLGQGLEFLIYFQGNSAPDKSGLPSDRFSAERTGGSVSTLTIQRTQQEDSAVYLCASSRGGGGLGPLHFGNGTRLTVT.

In its sample, this clonotype was seen a few times. The rearrangement joins TRBV6-1 to TRBJ2-5; a weak D match, TRBD2 (6 bases). Deletions cut 5 bases from V and 2 bases from J, with 21 bases between. Germline loops: CDR1 MNHNS, CDR2 SASEGT. The CDR3 runs to 17 residues. The chain's CDR3 is CASSYGGGPGLQETQYF. CDR3 in DNA: TGTGCCAGCAGTTACGGAGGAGGGCCGGGATTACAAGAGACCCAGTACTTC.

This clonotype has at least ten counts. The genes are TRBV20-1 and TRBJ2-3, with 14 bases aligning to TRBD2. Looked up from germline, CDR1 is DFQATT and CDR2 is SNEGSKA (reference sequence). There are 19 residues in the CDR3. The V gene end was trimmed by 3 bases and the J gene end by 0 bases; junction bases not matched to a gene: 11. In DNA, the CDR3 is TGCAGTGCTAGTCCCATGACTAGCGGGGGGGCCCCTAGCACAGATACGCAGTATTTT. Translation: CSASPMTSGGAPSTDTQYF.

This clonotype showed up just a few times. The chain joins TRBV9 to TRBJ1-2, with D perhaps matching TRBD1 (5 bases). This CDR3 spans 16 amino acids. Germline V gene sequence: CDR1 SGDLS, CDR2 YYNGEE. V dropped 2 bases and J dropped 0 bases, with 14 bases sitting between them. For the CDR3, the DNA is TGTGCCAGCAGCGTGGGGGTGGCAGGAGCTAACTATGGCTACACCTTC. This sequence encodes CASSVGVAGANYGYTF.

The chain combines TRBV6-5 with TRBJ1-2; weak D call: TRBD1 (5 bases). V lost 10 bases, J lost 6 bases, and 9 bases lay in between. Germline CDR1 MNHEY, CDR2 SVGAGI. There are 10 residues in the CDR3. The CDR3 region is CATAGDGYTF. For the CDR3, the DNA is TGTGCCACCGCGGGGGATGGCTACACCTTC.

The table lists this clonotype with many counts. The V call is TRBV6-1, the J call TRBJ2-3; 9 nucleotides align to TRBD2. The CDR3 is 15 amino acids. The J segment lost 8 bases and the V segment lost 1 base, leaving 7 bases of the junction unmatched. Germline CDR1 and CDR2: MNHNS and SASEGT. CDR3 region: CASSEGMGRGGTQYF. CDR3 sequence (DNA): TGTGCCAGCAGTGAAGGAATGGGGCGGGGGGGTACGCAGTATTTT.

About this clonotype: A junction boundary mismatches the germline segment, possibly from a read error. CDR3 residues: CASSWTGTGELLF. The CDR3 DNA is TGTGCCAGCAGTTGGACGGGGACCGGGGAGCTGCTTTTT. J is TRBJ2-2 and V is TRBV6-2 or TRBV6-3, with D possibly being TRBD1 or TRBD2 (5 bases each). The CDR3 consists of 13 residues. Germline CDR1 and CDR2: MNHEY and SVGEGT.

This chain links TRBV7-9 with TRBJ2-7, with a tentative D call TRBD2 (6 bases). Germline CDR1 reads SEHNR; CDR2 reads FQNEAQ (reference sequence). The V end was cut by 5 bases, the J end by 9 bases, with 32 bases between. The CDR3 length is 18 residues. CDR3 sequence: CASSPPSYGNAPVGGQYF. The DNA of the CDR3 is TGTGCCAGCAGCCCCCCCTCATATGGGAACGCCCCTGTGGGGGGGCAGTACTTC.

This clonotype was detected many times. The gene calls are TRBV18 and TRBJ2-3; 9 nucleotides align to TRBD2. The V and J ends lost 0 bases and 4 bases, in that order; junction bases with no gene match: 5. The CDR3 has 16 residues. In germline, CDR1 is KGHSH, CDR2 LQKENI. CDR3 residues: CASSPPQRGVPDTQYF. DNA of the CDR3: TGTGCCAGCTCACCACCCCAGCGGGGGGTCCCAGATACGCAGTATTTT.

This clonotype was counted ten times or more. The chain joins TRBV20-1 to TRBJ1-1; 7 nucleotides line up with TRBD1. V was clipped by 5 bases and J by 0 bases; unmatched bases: 6. The CDR3 is made up of 14 amino acids. The germline gives CDR1 DFQATT, CDR2 SNEGSKA (reference sequence). The DNA of the CDR3 is TGCAGTGCTTCGAAGACAGGGCTGAACACTGAAGCTTTCTTT. The encoded protein is CSASKTGLNTEAFF.

The table lists this clonotype with many counts. The rearrangement joins TRBV7-3 to TRBJ2-7; D ambiguous. This CDR3 comprises 13 residues. V lost 1 base and J lost 6, with 10 bases in between. Germline values: CDR1 SGHTA, CDR2 FQGTGA. The chain's CDR3 is CASSLSKSGEQYF. CDR3 DNA: TGTGCCAGCAGCTTAAGCAAGTCGGGCGAGCAGTACTTC.

This clonotype was detected ten times or more. The rearrangement links TRBV5-1 to TRBJ2-7; no definite D call. Germline V gives CDR1 SGHRS, CDR2 YFSETQ. This CDR3 is 12 amino acids long. V was clipped by 4 bases and J by 7 bases, with 12 bases between them. This chain's CDR3 is CASSRLNEEQYF. The CDR3 DNA reads TGCGCCAGCAGCCGCCTCAATGAGGAGCAGTACTTC. The full variable domain, completed using reference TRBV5-1 and TRBJ2-7, is KAGVTQTPRYLIKTRGQQVTLSCSPISGHRSVSWYQQTPGQGLQFLFEYFSETQRNKGNFPGRFSGRQFSNSRSEMNVSTLELGDSALYLCASSRLNEEQYFGPGTRLTVT.

The CDR3 coding sequence is TGTGCCAGCAGAAATCAGGGTGAGGGCTACGAGCAGTACTTC. This sequence encodes CASRNQGEGYEQYF. The chain links TRBV25-1 to TRBJ2-7, with D perhaps assigned TRBD1 or TRBD2 (5 bases each). CDR1 and CDR2 (germline): MGHDK, SYGVNS. Trimming took off 6 bases at V and 3 bases at J, with 15 bases between the two ends. This CDR3 has 14 residues.

Turning to this clonotype: The junction departs from the called germline gene at one end, perhaps through a read error. CDR3 loop: CANSLLNREETQYF. CDR3 nucleotides: TGTGCCAACTCACTCCTCAACAGGGAAGAGACCCAGTACTTC. V and J are TRBV18 and TRBJ2-5; D possibly corresponds to TRBD1 (6 bases). Germline loops: CDR1 KGHSH, CDR2 LQKENI. CDR3 size: 14 residues.

Ten or more counts support this clonotype. The CDR3 DNA follows: TGTGCCAGCAGTTTAGGCAGGGGATACTACAATGAGCAGTTCTTC. Its translation: CASSLGRGYYNEQFF. This chain links TRBV28 with TRBJ2-1; tentative D call: TRBD1 (6 bases). The CDR3 loop spans 15 amino acids. V gave up 2 bases and J gave up 3 bases, with 11 bases separating them. Germline V gene lookup returns CDR1 MDHEN and CDR2 SYDVKM.

The rearrangement links TRBV5-1 to TRBJ2-2, with TRBD2 identical over 7 bases. The CDR3 runs 14 residues. V lost 6 bases to trimming and J lost 5 bases; unmatched junction nucleotides: 7. Germline values: CDR1 SGHRS, CDR2 YFSETQ. Here the CDR3 reads CASNAPGGTGELFF. The CDR3 nucleotides are TGCGCCAGCAACGCCCCGGGGGGAACCGGGGAGCTGTTTTTT.

This clonotype was recorded many times. The gene calls are TRBV27 and TRBJ1-2; TRBD1 aligns across 11 bases. V was pared by 8 bases and J by 4 bases, with 9 bases of the junction left unmatched. This CDR3 is built from 15 residues. CDR1 and CDR2 (germline): MNHEY, SMNVEV (reference sequence). The CDR3 DNA reads TGTGCCAGCGCGAGGACAGGGGGCAGAGGCTATGGCTACACCTTC. It is translated as CASARTGGRGYGYTF.

A few counts support this clonotype. V is TRBV6-1 and J is TRBJ2-7; 9 nucleotides line up with TRBD1. This CDR3 region has 14 residues. Germline V gene lookup returns CDR1 MNHNS and CDR2 SASEGT. V trimming: 7 bases; J trimming: 1 base; junction bases outside the gene matches: 5. The CDR3 DNA is TGTGCCAGCAAGGACAGGGGCCCTTCCTACGAGCAGTACTTC. It specifies CASKDRGPSYEQYF.

The chain recombines TRBV20-1 with TRBJ1-6; tentative D call: TRBD1 (6 bases). This CDR3 comprises 15 residues. V was cut by 1 base and J by 5 bases, with 12 bases left in between. Germline V CDR1 and CDR2: DFQATT, SNEGSKA (reference sequence). DNA for the CDR3: TGCAGTGCTAGAGTACAGGGCCGTAATAATTCACCCCTCCACTTT. This encodes CSARVQGRNNSPLHF.

This clonotype was detected ten times or more. This rearrangement joins TRBV7-8 to TRBJ2-3, with D uncertain. V lost 5 bases and J 5 bases, leaving 14 bases between the germline ends. The CDR3 sequence is 14 residues long. Germline CDR1 SGHVS, CDR2 FQNEAQ. CDR3 in amino acids: CASSTKVGEDTQYF. CDR3 nucleotide sequence: TGTGCCAGCAGCACCAAGGTCGGAGAAGATACGCAGTATTTT.

This clonotype was detected ten times or more. The chain employs TRBV27 and TRBJ1-5, with unresolved D. This CDR3 spans 14 amino acids. Looked up from germline, CDR1 is MNHEY and CDR2 is SMNVEV (reference sequence). The V and J ends lost 4 bases and 4 bases respectively, with 11 bases between them. The CDR3 DNA reads as TGTGCCAGCAGTTCCCAATGGGGTAATCAGCCCCAGCATTTT. Its translation is CASSSQWGNQPQHF.

Note on this clonotype: This could be a read error, since a much larger clone is one nucleotide away. The V gene is TRBV10-3, the J gene TRBJ2-2, with D perhaps matching TRBD1 (5 bases). This CDR3 region has 18 residues. V dropped 0 bases and J dropped 1 base, with 15 bases sitting between them. Per the germline V gene, CDR1 is ENHRY and CDR2 is SYGVKD. The CDR3 nucleotides read TGTGCCATCAGTGAGTCCCGAGCTAGACAGAGGAACACCGGGGAGCTGTTTTTT. Protein sequence: CAISESRARQRNTGELFF.

This clonotype has ten or more counts. The chain couples TRBV20-1 to TRBJ2-7; 13 nucleotides align to TRBD2. The length of the CDR3 is 15 residues. V trimming: 5 bases; J trimming: 3 bases; junction bases outside the gene matches: 7. The germline gives CDR1 DFQATT, CDR2 SNEGSKA (reference sequence). This CDR3 is CSAPGLAGVLYEQYF. CDR3 nucleotides: TGCAGTGCTCCCGGACTAGCGGGGGTGCTCTACGAGCAGTACTTC.

The chain has TRBV7-9 and TRBJ1-2; 7 positions match TRBD1. The ends lost 4 bases at V and 8 bases at J; junction bases unmatched: 4. Germline CDR1 reads SEHNR; CDR2 reads FQNEAQ (reference sequence). The CDR3 covers 12 residues. For the CDR3, the DNA is TGTGCCAGCAGCTCCGGGGGACAGGGCTACACCTTC. It is translated as CASSSGGQGYTF.

J is TRBJ1-1 and V is TRBV19, with D possibly being TRBD1 (5 bases). V was pared by 7 bases and J by 0 bases, with 12 bases between. The CDR3 has 14 residues. From germline, CDR1 is LNHDA and CDR2 SQIVND (reference sequence). CDR3 sequence reads: CASTDSRMNTEAFF. The CDR3 nucleotides read TGTGCCAGTACCGACAGCCGCATGAACACTGAAGCTTTCTTT.

This chain links TRBV29-1 with TRBJ2-7; no clear D. The CDR3 totals 13 residues. Germline V gives CDR1 SQVTM, CDR2 ANQGSEA. The ends were cut back, 0 bases at V and 1 base at J, with 7 bases in the middle. The CDR3 sequence is CSVEDTNSYEQYF. DNA for the CDR3: TGCAGCGTTGAAGATACAAATTCCTACGAGCAGTACTTC.

There are many counts of this clonotype. This chain joins TRBV6-2 or TRBV6-3 and TRBJ2-3; maybe TRBD2 (7 bases). Per the germline V gene, CDR1 is MNHEY and CDR2 is SVGEGT. The CDR3 runs to 15 residues. The V and J ends lost 6 bases and 5 bases respectively, with 18 bases between them. In DNA, the CDR3 is TGTGCCAGCAGCCAACCCGGGGGGCATAGAGATACGCAGTATTTT. Protein: CASSQPGGHRDTQYF.